The next 18 T cell receptor beta chains were all read from a single sample in a study of a mutant IDH1 vaccine in newly diagnosed glioma. Method: immunoSEQ multiplex PCR; TCRdb's copy keeps in-frame clones and lacks some. The table lists around 61,000 clones, 85% to 90% of them singletons. Their antigen targets remain unknown. Time point here: week 5, during vaccination. Vaccine doses each comprised 300 ug of mutant IDH1 20-mer peptide, with topical imiquimod. The source was PBMCs, collected from a glioma patient whose treatment included an IDH1 peptide vaccine. The receptors shown here come from a woman between 35 and 50 years old with glioma.

The chain joins TRBV21-1 to TRBJ2-3; the D call of TRBD1 is as the table states it, not checked on the DNA. TRBV21-1 is annotated as a pseudogene. The CDR3 is 17 residues long. As DNA, the CDR3 is TGTGCCAGCAGCAACACATCAGCAGACAGATTCGATCATACGCAGTATTTT. It codes for CASSNTSADRFDHTQYF.

The chain carries TRBV7-2 and TRBJ2-3, with D possibly TRBD2 on 5 matching bases. Germline CDR1 and CDR2: SGHTA and FQGNSA. The V end lost 5 bases, the J end lost 1 base, and 10 bases lay between the germline ends. The CDR3 is 14 amino acids. In DNA form, the CDR3 reads TGTGCCAGCAGCGATGCACTAGGCACAGATACGCAGTATTTT. Its protein product is CASSDALGTDTQYF.

The chain links TRBV29-1 to TRBJ2-2, with D tentatively TRBD1 (6 bases). The V end was cut by 6 bases, the J end by 4 bases, with 21 bases between. The CDR3 runs 16 residues. The germline V gene has CDR1 SQVTM and CDR2 ANQGSEA. The CDR3 DNA sequence: TGCAGCGTCTTAATGACAGGCAGATATGGCACCGGGGAGCTGTTTTTT. Its translation: CSVLMTGRYGTGELFF.

V usage is TRBV15 and J usage is TRBJ1-5; D is possibly TRBD1 (5 bases). This CDR3 has 14 amino acids. Trimming left V 3 bases short and J 4 bases short, with 10 bases between. The germline V gene has CDR1 LNHNV and CDR2 YYDKDF (reference sequence). CDR3 sequence (DNA): TGTGCCACCAGCAGCACCGGGACGAATCAGCCCCAGCATTTT. This codes for CATSSTGTNQPQHF.

The V call is TRBV7-3, the J call TRBJ2-1; 7 bases map to TRBD2. Unmatched junction bases numbered 5, after V lost 2 bases and J lost 7 bases. The V gene's germline CDR1 is SGHTA and CDR2 FQGTGA. The CDR3 is 14 amino acids. The CDR3 nucleotides are TGTGCCAGCAGCTTAGCGGGAGTCGGGAATGAGCAGTTCTTC. It is translated as CASSLAGVGNEQFF.

J is TRBJ1-2 and V is TRBV6-4; D not resolved. Germline V gene sequence: CDR1 MRHNA, CDR2 SNTAGT. Trimming stripped 2 bases from V and 3 bases from J, with 4 bases between. CDR3 length: 12 residues. In nucleotides, the CDR3 is TGTGCCAGCAGTGACCCGCACTATGGCTACACCTTC. Encoded protein: CASSDPHYGYTF.

Comment on this clone: In the same sample, other DNA sequences code for this CDR3. The gene calls are TRBV7-2 and TRBJ1-1; D may be TRBD1 (5 bases). Germline CDR1 SGHTA, CDR2 FQGNSA. CDR3 length equals 13 residues. V was pared by 4 bases and J by 0 bases, with 6 bases between. The CDR3 sequence: CASSSTVNTEAFF. CDR3 DNA: TGTGCCAGCAGCTCGACAGTGAACACTGAAGCTTTCTTT. Full variable domain (outside the CDR3, taken from reference TRBV7-2 and TRBJ1-1): GAGVSQSPSNKVTEKGKDVELRCDPISGHTALYWYRQSLGQGLEFLIYFQGNSAPDKSGLPSDRFSAERTGGSVSTLTIQRTQQEDSAVYLCASSSTVNTEAFFGQGTRLTVV.

The rearrangement joins TRBV5-1 to TRBJ1-2; 8 nucleotides agree with TRBD1. Trimming cost V 0 bases and J 8 bases; bases outside gene matches: 3. CDR3 size: 13 residues. Germline V gene sequence: CDR1 SGHRS, CDR2 YFSETQ. The CDR3 sequence: CASSLGGQGGYTF. CDR3 bases: TGCGCCAGCAGCTTGGGTGGACAGGGAGGCTACACCTTC.

This rearrangement joins TRBV6-5 to TRBJ2-3; TRBD1 matches at 9 bases. Germline loops: CDR1 MNHEY, CDR2 SVGAGI. The CDR3 consists of 16 residues. The J segment lost 4 bases and the V segment lost 2 bases, leaving 7 bases of the junction unmatched. The DNA of the CDR3 is TGTGCCAGCAGTTACGACGGGACAGGGCGGGCAGATACGCAGTATTTT. It is translated as CASSYDGTGRADTQYF.

In nucleotides, the CDR3 is TGTGCCAGCAGGCTTAGGGAGGCCTACGAGCAGTACTTC. Protein: CASRLREAYEQYF. The chain combines TRBV27 with TRBJ2-7, with D tentatively TRBD2 (6 bases). Trimming took off 6 bases at V and 2 bases at J, with 11 bases between the two ends. The CDR3 is 13 amino acids. Germline V gene sequence: CDR1 MNHEY, CDR2 SMNVEV (reference sequence).

The rearrangement links TRBV10-3 to TRBJ1-1; D ambiguous. V lost 5 bases to trimming and J lost 9 bases, with 16 bases between them. The V gene's germline CDR1 is ENHRY and CDR2 SYGVKD. The CDR3 sequence is 13 residues long. The CDR3 region is CAISQTGDLKAFF. The CDR3 nucleotides are TGTGCCATCAGTCAAACCGGGGATCTTAAAGCTTTCTTT.

This clone has a single count. The chain joins TRBV29-1 to TRBJ2-1, with no clear D. The germline gives CDR1 SQVTM, CDR2 ANQGSEA. The CDR3 contains 14 residues. Trimming cost V 0 bases and J 4 bases, with 10 bases left between them. CDR3: CSVEEHVKYNEQFF. In DNA, the CDR3 is TGCAGCGTTGAAGAGCATGTGAAGTACAATGAGCAGTTCTTC.

The CDR3 reads CASRKLAGATDTQYF. CDR3 in DNA: TGCGCCAGCCGTAAGTTAGCGGGAGCTACAGATACGCAGTATTTT. The genes are TRBV10-2 and TRBJ2-3; 9 nucleotides align to TRBD2. The CDR3 contains 15 residues. The germline CDR1 and CDR2 sequences are WSHSY and SAAADI. J gave up 3 bases and V 8 bases, and 9 bases lay outside the gene matches.

J is TRBJ1-2 and V is TRBV2; D remains ambiguous. CDR3 length equals 11 residues. The V gene lost 11 bases and the J gene lost 4 bases, with 11 bases spanning the gap. Germline V CDR1 and CDR2: SNHLY, FYNNEI. For the CDR3, the DNA is TGTGCCGCGCAGGTGGCCTATGGCTACACCTTC. Its protein product is CAAQVAYGYTF.

V and J are TRBV18 and TRBJ2-7, with D tentatively TRBD1 (6 bases). Deletions cut 3 bases from V and 6 bases from J, with 15 bases between. The CDR3 is 14 amino acids. The germline V gene encodes CDR1 KGHSH and CDR2 LQKENI. For the CDR3, the DNA is TGTGCCAGCTCACCGTACGGGACATCGGGCGAGCAGTACTTC. Translation gives CASSPYGTSGEQYF.

The chain combines TRBV7-2 with TRBJ1-5; possible D gene TRBD1, 6 bases. This CDR3 has 16 amino acids. V was clipped by 3 bases and J by 5 bases, with 17 bases between them. Looked up from germline, CDR1 is SGHTA and CDR2 is FQGNSA. CDR3 bases: TGTGCCAGCAGCTTCGAGGGGGGCTTGGGAGATCAGCCCCAGCATTTT. It encodes CASSFEGGLGDQPQHF.

The chain couples TRBV5-1 to TRBJ2-3; TRBD2 agrees at 15 bases. Germline lookup yields CDR1 SGHRS and CDR2 YFSETQ. Trimming at V came to 4 bases and at J to 2 bases, leaving 8 bases not matched to a gene. The CDR3 is 18 amino acids. CDR3 bases: TGCGCCAGCAGCCGGACTAGCGGGGGGGCCCGAGTCACAGATACGCAGTATTTT. Translating it yields CASSRTSGGARVTDTQYF.

This chain joins TRBV11-2 and TRBJ2-7; tentatively, D is TRBD1 (5 bases). The ends were cut back, 5 bases at V and 0 bases at J, with 11 bases in the middle. Germline assignment: CDR1 SGHAT and CDR2 FQNNGV. This CDR3 has 14 amino acids. DNA for the CDR3: TGTGCCAGCAGCCAATTCAGGGACTCCTACGAGCAGTACTTC. It translates to CASSQFRDSYEQYF.